The 18 T cell receptor beta chains in this list originate from one sample, sequenced in a study of blood T cell repertoires in COVID-19. Here immunoSEQ multiplex PCR was the method, and the copy in TCRdb shows in-frame clones only, minus some. The profile shows around 370,000 clones, 85% to 90% of them singletons. The specimen was PBMCs or T cells enriched from blood (not recorded which). These receptors were obtained from a woman between 18 and 29 years old who had recovered from COVID-19.

This clone has just a few counts. The DNA for the CDR3 is TGTGCCAGCAGCTTAGAACCCTTTAGCGAAAAACTGTTTTTT. As protein: CASSLEPFSEKLFF. V and J are TRBV5-4 and TRBJ1-4; D is unclear. Germline-derived CDR1 and CDR2 are SGHNT and YYREEE (reference sequence). The CDR3 totals 14 residues. The V and J ends lost 2 bases and 8 bases respectively, with 13 bases between them.

This clone showed up just once. This rearrangement joins TRBV27 to TRBJ2-5, with 8 bases that match TRBD1. This CDR3 has 14 amino acids. Losses at the gene ends were 5 bases for V and 4 bases for J; bases not matched to a gene: 6. Germline-derived CDR1 and CDR2 are MNHEY and SMNVEV (reference sequence). The CDR3, as DNA: TGTGCCAGCAGTGCGGGACAGGAGTTAGAGACCCAGTACTTC. It yields the protein CASSAGQELETQYF.

The V gene is TRBV5-4, the J gene TRBJ1-5, with D maybe TRBD1 (5 bases). CDR1 is SGHNT and CDR2 is YYREEE in the germline V gene (reference sequence). V gave up 0 bases and J gave up 2 bases, with 9 bases separating them. The CDR3 runs to 15 residues. The CDR3, as DNA: TGTGCCAGCAGCTTGGCCCAGGGCGGCAATCAGCCCCAGCATTTT. As protein: CASSLAQGGNQPQHF.

V and J are TRBV19 and TRBJ2-4; TRBD1 matches 7 bases. V lost 8 bases to trimming and J lost 2 bases; unmatched junction nucleotides: 9. The CDR3 runs to 15 residues. Per the germline V gene, CDR1 is LNHDA and CDR2 is SQIVND (reference sequence). CDR3 sequence: CASSDRAGPKNIQYF. The CDR3 DNA follows: TGTGCCAGTTCTGACAGGGCCGGACCCAAAAACATTCAGTACTTC.

This chain joins TRBV6-5 and TRBJ1-1; D is possibly TRBD1 (5 bases). CDR1 and CDR2 (germline): MNHEY, SVGAGI. V was clipped by 4 bases and J by 5 bases, with 8 bases between them. The CDR3 runs 12 residues. As DNA, the CDR3 is TGTGCCAGCAGTTCGGGGGGGACTGAAGCTTTCTTT. This codes for CASSSGGTEAFF.

The chain combines TRBV6-2 or TRBV6-3 with TRBJ2-3, with TRBD1 matching over 9 bases. The CDR3 sequence is 15 residues long. The V segment lost 5 bases and the J segment 3 bases; nucleotides outside the gene matches: 6. Per germline, CDR1 MNHEY and CDR2 SVGEGT. In nucleotides, the CDR3 is TGTGCCAGCAGTCCGGGACAGGGTGTAACAGATACGCAGTATTTT. It translates to CASSPGQGVTDTQYF.

CDR3 sequence: CATGGTSETQYF. The DNA for the CDR3 is TGTGCCACGGGGGGCACATCCGAGACCCAGTACTTC. V and J are TRBV10-3 and TRBJ2-5; TRBD2 might be the D (7 bases). The CDR3 is 12 residues long. The V gene's germline CDR1 is ENHRY and CDR2 SYGVKD. Trimming left V 10 bases short and J 5 bases short, with 14 bases between.

The genes are TRBV7-9 and TRBJ1-5; D unresolved. This CDR3 comprises 15 residues. CDR1 is SEHNR, CDR2 FQNEAQ, per germline (reference sequence). V dropped 5 bases and J dropped 0 bases, with 11 bases sitting between them. CDR3 nucleotides: TGTGCCAGCAGCGACGGACGGGGTAGCAATCAGCCCCAGCATTTT. Protein sequence: CASSDGRGSNQPQHF.

V gene TRBV10-2 combines with J gene TRBJ1-3; D uncertain. Trimming removed 0 bases from V and 0 bases from J, with 6 bases in between. Germline V lookup: CDR1 WSHSY, CDR2 SAAADI. This CDR3 spans 15 amino acids. In DNA form, the CDR3 reads TGCGCCAGCAGTGAGTCGCTAGGCTCTGGAAACACCATATATTTT. Encoded protein: CASSESLGSGNTIYF.

This clone was seen only once. This rearrangement joins TRBV4-2 to TRBJ1-5, with D maybe TRBD1 (5 bases). Trimming took off 0 bases at V and 7 bases at J, with 7 bases between the two ends. The CDR3 runs 13 residues. The germline gives CDR1 LGHNA, CDR2 YNFKEQ. CDR3 sequence (DNA): TGTGCCAGCAGCCAAGATAGGGGCCAGCCCCAGCATTTT. Translated: CASSQDRGQPQHF.

Details on this clone: Mismatch with germline at one junction end may stem from a read error. The J gene is TRBJ1-1, the V gene TRBV6-5; tentatively, D is TRBD1 (6 bases). The CDR3 is 12 amino acids. Germline loops: CDR1 MNHEY, CDR2 SVGAGI. The CDR3 sequence is CASIYRELVAFF. In DNA, the CDR3 is TGTGCCAGCATTTACAGGGAGTTAGTAGCTTTCTTT.

V usage is TRBV5-1 and J usage is TRBJ1-1; no reliable D call. The CDR3 covers 17 residues. Trimming removed 1 base at V and 1 base at J, with 17 bases between. Germline CDR1 is SGHRS and CDR2 is YFSETQ. The CDR3 region is CASSLLTRQSENTEAFF. CDR3 nucleotide sequence: TGCGCCAGCAGCTTGTTAACCAGGCAGAGTGAGAACACTGAAGCTTTCTTT.

V usage is TRBV15 and J usage is TRBJ2-1; tentative D call: TRBD1 (5 bases). The CDR3 has 15 amino acids. V lost 1 base, J lost 0 bases, and 7 bases lay in between. Germline values: CDR1 LNHNV, CDR2 YYDKDF (reference sequence). For the CDR3, the DNA is TGTGCCACCAGCAGAGGGCAGGGCTCCTACAATGAGCAGTTCTTC. Protein product: CATSRGQGSYNEQFF.

The rearrangement joins TRBV25-1 to TRBJ2-1, with TRBD2 identical over 10 bases. This CDR3 has 15 residues. Per the germline V gene, CDR1 is MGHDK and CDR2 is SYGVNS. V shed 9 bases and J 10 bases; nucleotides not matched to a gene: 15. The CDR3: CARVGIAGGFEEQFF. The CDR3 region has the DNA TGTGCCAGAGTCGGTATAGCGGGGGGCTTCGAAGAGCAGTTCTTC.

Regarding this clone: The junction does not match germline at one end; this may be a read error. The V and J genes are TRBV28 and TRBJ1-5; D remains ambiguous. The CDR3 covers 12 residues. Germline assignment: CDR1 MDHEN and CDR2 SYDVKM. The CDR3 DNA sequence: TGTGCCAGCAGGCAATTAGAGGCAAACCTATTTTTT. This gives the protein CASRQLEANLFF.

V and J are TRBV5-1 and TRBJ1-2; tentative D call: TRBD1 (6 bases). V was clipped by 3 bases and J by 5 bases, with 23 bases between them. The CDR3 extends over 17 amino acids. The V gene's germline CDR1 is SGHRS and CDR2 YFSETQ. The CDR3 is CASSSSGTRGILYGYTF. The CDR3 bases are TGCGCCAGCAGCTCGTCCGGGACAAGGGGGATTCTTTATGGCTACACCTTC.

CDR3 nucleotide sequence: TGTGCCAGCAGTAACGACAGGAACACTGAAGCTTTCTTT. Protein product: CASSNDRNTEAFF. The chain carries TRBV5-4 and TRBJ1-1, with D perhaps matching TRBD1 (5 bases). Trimming took off 5 bases at V and 1 base at J, with 9 bases between the two ends. The germline gives CDR1 SGHNT, CDR2 YYREEE (reference sequence). The CDR3 length is 13 residues.

The rearrangement joins TRBV9 to TRBJ2-7; D perhaps matches TRBD2 (5 bases). The CDR3 has 15 residues. Germline V gene data show CDR1 as SGDLS and CDR2 as YYNGEE. Between the trimmed V and J ends, which lost 0 bases and 1 base, there was a span of 11 bases. The CDR3 coding sequence is TGTGCCAGCAGCGTAGGCCCAGGCGGGTCCTACGAGCAGTACTTC. It encodes CASSVGPGGSYEQYF.